Below are 10 T cell receptor beta chains sequenced from a single sample in a study of T cells in Graves' hyperthyroidism and ophthalmopathy. Template material for amplifying TCR beta CDR3 regions consisted of RNA transcripts. RT-PCR in the first round (using the HTBI primer set) targeted the TCR CDR3. TCRdb independently ran MiXCR on the multiplex PCR reads; one entry per CDR3 protein. The sample has 250,000 to 300,000 distinct CDR3 sequences; over 15% are singletons. The sequenced sample consisted of blood. The receptor set was obtained from a woman aged 55-75 years with Graves' ophthalmopathy.

This clonotype was counted at least ten times. The chain links TRBV20-1 to TRBJ1-1, with D perhaps TRBD1 (5 bases). CDR1 is DFQATT and CDR2 is SNEGSKA in the germline V gene (reference sequence). The CDR3 runs to 15 residues. V was shortened by 0 bases and J by 6 bases, with 17 bases between the two germline ends. CDR3 coding DNA: TGCAGTGCTAGAGATGGTCGGGGGGATAGCGCTGAAGCTTTCTTT. Its protein is CSARDGRGDSAEAFF.

This chain joins TRBV14 and TRBJ1-2; no clear D gene. Germline V gene sequence: CDR1 SGHDN, CDR2 FVKESK. The CDR3 length is 13 residues. Trimming removed 5 bases at V and 2 bases at J, with 9 bases between. CDR3 region: CASSIRGNYGYTF. CDR3 bases: TGTGCCAGCAGCATCCGGGGAAACTATGGCTACACCTTC.

The genes are TRBV5-1 and TRBJ1-4, with TRBD1 matching 9 bases. CDR3 length equals 16 residues. Germline CDR1 and CDR2: SGHRS and YFSETQ. Trimming removed 2 bases from V and 0 bases from J; junction bases left unmatched: 2. The CDR3 region has the DNA TGCGCCAGCAGCTTCACAGGGGGCGCAACTAATGAAAAACTGTTTTTT. Translation: CASSFTGGATNEKLFF.

This clonotype came up many times. The V and J genes are TRBV20-1 and TRBJ1-5, with a tentative D call TRBD1 (6 bases). V was cut by 1 base and J by 3 bases, with 10 bases left in between. Germline V gives CDR1 DFQATT, CDR2 SNEGSKA (reference sequence). The CDR3 consists of 14 residues. The CDR3 spells CSARAAGDNQPQHF. The DNA for the CDR3 is TGCAGTGCTAGAGCGGCAGGGGACAATCAGCCCCAGCATTTT.

This clonotype was seen only a few times. The genes are TRBV6-1 and TRBJ1-2; TRBD1 is a possible D gene (5 bases). Germline V gives CDR1 MNHNS, CDR2 SASEGT. Trimming left V 0 bases short and J 3 bases short, with 11 bases between. The CDR3 length is 15 residues. In DNA, the CDR3 is TGTGCCAGCAGTGAAGCCCGAGGGACCTACTATGGCTACACCTTC. This sequence encodes CASSEARGTYYGYTF.

Many counts were recorded for this clonotype. The chain has TRBV7-2 and TRBJ2-7, with 7 bases that match TRBD1. CDR1 is SGHTA, CDR2 FQGNSA, per germline. The V and J ends lost 5 bases and 4 bases, in that order; junction bases with no gene match: 8. The CDR3 is 14 amino acids. The CDR3 reads CASSPRDSLYEQYF. CDR3 nucleotide sequence: TGTGCCAGCAGCCCACGGGACAGCCTATACGAGCAGTACTTC. The whole variable domain, remainder taken from reference TRBV7-2 and TRBJ2-7, is GAGVSQSPSNKVTEKGKDVELRCDPISGHTALYWYRQSLGQGLEFLIYFQGNSAPDKSGLPSDRFSAERTGGSVSTLTIQRTQQEDSAVYLCASSPRDSLYEQYFGPGTRLTVT.

The rearrangement links TRBV7-2 to TRBJ1-5; perhaps TRBD1 as D (5 bases). The CDR3 has 15 amino acids. The germline V gene has CDR1 SGHTA and CDR2 FQGNSA. V dropped 5 bases and J dropped 2 bases, with 13 bases sitting between them. The CDR3 bases are TGTGCCAGCAGCGCTTCAAGGGGAGGCAATCAGCCCCAGCATTTT. Translation gives CASSASRGGNQPQHF.

This clonotype has ten or more counts. The chain is built from TRBV2 and TRBJ2-7; D unclear. This CDR3 has 13 amino acids. The germline gives CDR1 SNHLY, CDR2 FYNNEI. The ends were cut back, 6 bases at V and 4 bases at J, with 13 bases in the middle. CDR3 in DNA: TGTGCCAGCAGGGTTGAGGAAAATTACGAGCAGTACTTC. This gives the protein CASRVEENYEQYF.

The chain links TRBV12-3 or TRBV12-4 to TRBJ1-2; the D gene is possibly TRBD1 (5 bases). V gave up 3 bases and J gave up 6 bases, with 23 bases separating them. This CDR3 spans 17 amino acids. Written as DNA, the CDR3 is TGTGCCAGCAGTTTTAAAGCGGGGGTTGCGATTGTTCATGGCTACACCTTC. Amino acid sequence: CASSFKAGVAIVHGYTF.

This clonotype was observed many times. This sequence joins TRBV7-9 and TRBJ1-4; no reliable D call. CDR1 and CDR2 from the germline V gene are SEHNR and FQNEAQ (reference sequence). The CDR3 sequence is 14 residues long. With 1 base removed from V and 4 bases from J, the gap between germline ends came to 7 bases. The CDR3 bases are TGTGCCAGCAGCTTAGAACGGCTTAATGAAAAACTGTTTTTT. Translation: CASSLERLNEKLFF.